The rows below give T cell receptor beta chains drawn from one sample of a study of cytomegalovirus exposure and HLA in healthy donors. The protocol was immunoSEQ multiplex PCR, while the TCRdb copy is restricted to in-frame clones and leaves out a portion. The sample holds approximately 60,000 clones, 80% to 95% seen once. The sequenced material came from PBMCs. All receptors derive from a man aged 18 to 30 in good health and CMV-seronegative. Both conserved end residues are part of each CDR3. The order of the fields is CDR3 DNA, CDR3 protein, D gene, V gene, J gene, clone size. A D gene is named only where the DNA matches it firmly. Some rows have no size entry. The others give once, few or many, or a class for an expanded clone.

cdr3_nt: TGTGCCAGCAGCTTAAACAGGCCAGATACGCAGTATTTT
cdr3_aa: CASSLNRPDTQYF
d_call: NA
v_call: TRBV7-3
j_call: TRBJ2-3
clone_size: once

cdr3_nt: TGCGCCAGCAGCTTGGGCCTTAGCGGGAGGGCCAATGGTCCTGAGCAGTTCTTC
cdr3_aa: CASSLGLSGRANGPEQFF
d_call: TRBD2
v_call: TRBV5-1
j_call: TRBJ2-1
clone_size: NA

cdr3_nt: TGTGCCAGCAGAGGCCGGGATTTAAAGGGCAATGAGCAGTTCTTC
cdr3_aa: CASRGRDLKGNEQFF
d_call: NA
v_call: TRBV14
j_call: TRBJ2-1
clone_size: NA

cdr3_nt: TGCGCCAGCAGCTTGGCGGCGGATGGAATTAGTGGCTACACCTTC
cdr3_aa: CASSLAADGISGYTF
d_call: NA
v_call: TRBV5-1
j_call: TRBJ1-2
clone_size: NA

cdr3_nt: TGTGCCAGCAGTTCCGGACAGGGTAGTATTTTTGGCTACACCTTC
cdr3_aa: CASSSGQGSIFGYTF
d_call: TRBD1
v_call: TRBV27
j_call: TRBJ1-2
clone_size: NA

cdr3_nt: TGTGCCAGCAGCCAAGCCAGGGGCTATAGGACCCAGTACTTC
cdr3_aa: CASSQARGYRTQYF
d_call: NA
v_call: TRBV14
j_call: TRBJ2-5
clone_size: once

cdr3_nt: TGTGCCTGGAGGGGAAAGGACAGGGGAGACTATGGCTACACCTTC
cdr3_aa: CAWRGKDRGDYGYTF
d_call: TRBD1
v_call: TRBV30
j_call: TRBJ1-2
clone_size: few

cdr3_nt: TGTGCCAGCAGTTGGCAGGGCACTCTTAATGAAAAACTGTTTTTT
cdr3_aa: CASSWQGTLNEKLFF
d_call: NA
v_call: TRBV27
j_call: TRBJ1-4
clone_size: NA

cdr3_nt: TGTGCCACTCAACTCCACTGGGACATCGCCTACGAGCAGTACTTC
cdr3_aa: CATQLHWDIAYEQYF
d_call: NA
v_call: TRBV28
j_call: TRBJ2-7
clone_size: NA

cdr3_nt: TGCAGCGTTGAAGGACTAGCGGGAGAGTACAATGAGCAGTTCTTC
cdr3_aa: CSVEGLAGEYNEQFF
d_call: TRBD2
v_call: TRBV29-1
j_call: TRBJ2-1
clone_size: once

cdr3_nt: TGCGCCAGCAGCTTGAATGCGGGAGGAGGATACAATGAGCAGTTCTTC
cdr3_aa: CASSLNAGGGYNEQFF
d_call: TRBD2
v_call: TRBV5-1
j_call: TRBJ2-1
clone_size: NA

cdr3_nt: TGTGCCAGCAGCTTAACAGGGAGCATCGAGCAGTACTTC
cdr3_aa: CASSLTGSIEQYF
d_call: NA
v_call: TRBV11-2
j_call: TRBJ2-7
clone_size: once

cdr3_nt: TGTGCCAGCAGCTTCAGGCAGGGGGGCCCGACTGAAGCTTTCTTT
cdr3_aa: CASSFRQGGPTEAFF
d_call: TRBD1
v_call: TRBV11-2
j_call: TRBJ1-1
clone_size: NA

cdr3_nt: TGTGCCAGCGGGGGGACCAGCTCCTACGAGCAGTACTTC
cdr3_aa: CASGGTSSYEQYF
d_call: NA
v_call: TRBV28
j_call: TRBJ2-7
clone_size: NA

cdr3_nt: TGTGCCAGCAGTTTTCAACTTTCATACAATGAGCAGTTCTTC
cdr3_aa: CASSFQLSYNEQFF
d_call: NA
v_call: TRBV28
j_call: TRBJ2-1
clone_size: NA

cdr3_nt: TGTGCCAGCTACGGGGAGAACACTGAAGCTTTCTTT
cdr3_aa: CASYGENTEAFF
d_call: NA
v_call: TRBV6-6
j_call: TRBJ1-1
clone_size: NA

cdr3_nt: TGTGCCAGCAGTTCGACGGGACAGGACTACAATGAGCAGTTCTTC
cdr3_aa: CASSSTGQDYNEQFF
d_call: TRBD1
v_call: TRBV6-4
j_call: TRBJ2-1
clone_size: few

cdr3_nt: TGTGCCAGCAGCTCATTCCTCGGGACAGGACACAATGAGCAGTTCTTC
cdr3_aa: CASSSFLGTGHNEQFF
d_call: TRBD1
v_call: TRBV7-2
j_call: TRBJ2-1
clone_size: NA

cdr3_nt: TGTGCCAGCAGAAGCGGGAGCCGGTCCTACGAGCAGTACTTC
cdr3_aa: CASRSGSRSYEQYF
d_call: TRBD2
v_call: TRBV2
j_call: TRBJ2-7
clone_size: NA

cdr3_nt: TGCAGCGTTGAAGATCGTGACAGGGCCACAGATACGCAGTATTTT
cdr3_aa: CSVEDRDRATDTQYF
d_call: TRBD1
v_call: TRBV29-1
j_call: TRBJ2-3
clone_size: NA

cdr3_nt: TGTGCCAGCAGCTCTCCCACCCGCAGGGCGTACTCCACTGAAGCTTTCTTT
cdr3_aa: CASSSPTRRAYSTEAFF
d_call: NA
v_call: TRBV7-8
j_call: TRBJ1-1
clone_size: NA

cdr3_nt: TGTGCCAGCAGAATACAGGACACCGGGGAGCTGTTTTTT
cdr3_aa: CASRIQDTGELFF
d_call: NA
v_call: TRBV21-1
j_call: TRBJ2-2
clone_size: NA

cdr3_nt: TGTGCCAGCAGTCAGGGGAACAAGAACACTGAAGCTTTCTTT
cdr3_aa: CASSQGNKNTEAFF
d_call: NA
v_call: TRBV6-1
j_call: TRBJ1-1
clone_size: NA